This TCR beta chain was retrieved from a study of response to subunit inactivated influenza vaccine (dated by TCRdb to 2017 to 2018). About the investigation overall: Deep quantitative profiling of the T cell receptor repertoire was used in the study to follow responses to a trivalent subunit inactivated influenza vaccine.

Comments on this clonotype: No antigen is known for it. Nothing much larger sits one base from this clone, and base qualities are not available.

To prepare the library, RT-PCR was applied. The data were produced on an Illumina HiSeq 2500. TCRdb ran its own pipeline on the public reads, namely fastp trimming at Q25 and MiXCR clone calling, and kept in-frame beta chains. Each CDR3 protein appears once, grouped with its most common genes and DNA. This sample comprises some 500,000 distinct CDR3 sequences, 25% of them detected only once. Over 1.5% of the sample is in the top ten clones. The germline V gene gives CDR1 as SGHDT and CDR2 as YYEEEE. Here V drops 3 bases and J drops 3 bases, and the junction holds 6 bases not matched to any gene. The CDR3 covers 14 residues, taking in both the cysteine and the phenylalanine. Only the CDR3 portion is preserved as DNA: 42 bases, with reading frame beginning at the first base. Results the study describes overall, beyond this receptor: It was suggested by the authors that each seasonal influenza vaccination may recruit only a limited number of new T cells.

The TCR sequence derives from a man aged 50-60 years who received an inactivated influenza vaccine. Donor details come from another sample of the same person, matched by shared clones. The specimen comprised CD4+ T cells sorted from PBMCs, sampled roughly 5 days after vaccination. The chain was built from TRBV5-6 and TRBJ2-7, with 7 bases in between that match TRBD1. The nucleotides are TGTGCCAGCAGCTCGGGACAGCGATACTACGAGCAGTACTTC. Protein translation: CASSSGQRYYEQYF. The CDR3 plus the reference TRBV5-6 and TRBJ2-7 genes for the other parts give the full variable domain: DAGVTQSPTHLIKTRGQQVTLRCSPKSGHDTVSWYQQALGQGPQFIFQYYEEEERQRGNFPDRFSGHQFPNYSSELNVNALLLGDSALYLCASSSGQRYYEQYFGPGTRLTVT.